A selection of T cell receptor beta chains follows, all from one sample in a study of identical twins. MiXCR, run by TCRdb on the 5' RACE reads, gives a single entry per CDR3 protein. The sample has roughly 200,000 distinct CDR3 sequences, about 7.5% seen once. The same specimen was also included in a second study, on yellow fever vaccine responses in identical twins.

Sample: memory (CD45RO+) T cells sorted from blood. These TCRs come from a woman aged 18-30 years in good health. The CDR3 runs from the conserved cysteine through the conserved F or W. The D gene is left open where the match is weak. Rows may omit the clone size; those that give it use once, few, many or a size class.

v_call,clone_size,cdr3_length,j_call,d_call,cdr3_aa,cdr3_nt
TRBV20-1,NA,14,TRBJ1-1,NA,CSASGIWTSTEAFF,TGCAGTGCTAGTGGGATTTGGACATCGACTGAAGCTTTCTTT
TRBV6-2/TRBV6-3,few,12,TRBJ2-7,NA,CASISAAYEQYF,TGTGCCAGCATCTCAGCCGCCTACGAGCAGTACTTC
TRBV4-1,many,19,TRBJ2-2,NA,CASSQVPPRQGANTGELFF,TGCGCCAGCAGCCAAGTTCCCCCCAGGCAAGGAGCGAACACCGGGGAGCTGTTTTTT
TRBV6-6,NA,13,TRBJ2-2,NA,CASSRSRDRELFF,TGTGCCAGCAGTCGCTCTAGGGACCGGGAGCTGTTTTTT
TRBV7-2,many,17,TRBJ2-1,TRBD1,CASSTKGQGGSYNEQFF,TGTGCCAGCAGCACCAAGGGACAGGGGGGCTCCTACAATGAGCAGTTCTTC
TRBV1,NA,15,TRBJ2-1,NA,CTSSRTLSSYNEQFF,TGCACCAGCAGCCGGACCCTAAGCTCCTACAATGAGCAGTTCTTC
TRBV12-3/TRBV12-4,many,15,TRBJ2-3,TRBD1,CASSAGQGYTDTQYF,TGTGCCAGCAGTGCGGGACAGGGGTACACAGATACGCAGTATTTT
TRBV4-3,many,16,TRBJ1-1,NA,CASSQETGRGGTEAFF,TGCGCCAGCAGCCAAGAAACGGGCCGAGGGGGGACTGAAGCTTTCTTT
TRBV7-8,many,16,TRBJ2-3,NA,CASSLANSRPTDTQYF,TGTGCCAGCAGCTTAGCAAATTCCAGGCCCACAGATACGCAGTATTTT
TRBV20-1,NA,11,TRBJ1-2,NA,CSARTGYGYTF,TGCAGTGCTAGGACAGGCTATGGCTACACCTTC
TRBV15,many,17,TRBJ2-1,TRBD1,CATSSAGRGQGGNEQFF,TGTGCCACCAGCAGTGCCGGCCGGGGACAGGGGGGGAATGAGCAGTTCTTC
TRBV4-3,many,14,TRBJ2-2,NA,CASSHLSNTGELFF,TGCGCCAGCAGCCACCTTAGCAACACCGGGGAGCTGTTTTTT
TRBV7-2,many,17,TRBJ2-3,TRBD2,CASSLVRQGGSTDTQYF,TGTGCCAGCAGCTTAGTTCGGCAGGGAGGGAGCACAGATACGCAGTATTTT
TRBV9,many,13,TRBJ1-1,NA,CASSVRGNTEAFF,TGTGCCAGCAGTGTACGGGGGAACACTGAAGCTTTCTTT
TRBV12-3/TRBV12-4,many,11,TRBJ2-5,NA,CASSLYETQYF,TGTGCCAGCAGCCTGTACGAGACCCAGTACTTC
TRBV5-6,NA,15,TRBJ1-5,NA,CASSTGMGSNQPQHF,TGTGCCAGCAGCACAGGGATGGGTAGCAATCAGCCCCAGCATTTT
TRBV5-1,many,14,TRBJ2-5,NA,CASRTGPGQETQYF,TGCGCCAGCAGAACAGGACCGGGACAAGAGACCCAGTACTTC
TRBV5-1,NA,12,TRBJ1-3,NA,CASRGHGNTIYF,TGCGCCAGCCGGGGACACGGAAACACCATATATTTT
TRBV9,NA,14,TRBJ1-1,NA,CASSVVQGGTEAFF,TGTGCCAGCAGCGTAGTTCAAGGTGGCACTGAAGCTTTCTTT
TRBV19,NA,13,TRBJ1-1,NA,CASSIKKNTEAFF,TGTGCCAGTAGTATAAAGAAGAACACTGAAGCTTTCTTT
TRBV11-2,NA,13,TRBJ2-5,TRBD1,CASSSTGTETQYF,TGTGCCAGCAGCTCGACAGGGACAGAGACCCAGTACTTC
TRBV7-6,NA,18,TRBJ2-2,NA,CASSLRPLSQRNTGELFF,TGTGCCAGCAGCTTACGACCGCTCTCCCAACGGAACACCGGGGAGCTGTTTTTT
TRBV29-1,few,13,TRBJ1-1,NA,CSAGKQGNTEAFF,TGCAGCGCTGGGAAACAGGGGAACACTGAAGCTTTCTTT
TRBV11-2,few,18,TRBJ2-6,TRBD2,CASSFKTSGASGANVLTF,TGTGCCAGCAGCTTCAAGACTAGCGGTGCCTCTGGGGCCAACGTCCTGACTTTC
TRBV18,NA,18,TRBJ1-4,NA,CASSPRQLKGATNEKLFF,TGTGCCAGCTCACCAAGACAGTTAAAGGGAGCAACTAATGAAAAACTGTTTTTT
TRBV5-1,many,15,TRBJ1-6,TRBD1,CASSSGQPGDSPLHF,TGCGCCAGCAGCTCGGGACAGCCGGGGGATTCACCCCTCCACTTT
TRBV18,NA,17,TRBJ2-5,TRBD2,CASSPQRRTSDQETQYF,TGTGCCAGCTCACCACAGAGACGGACTAGCGACCAAGAGACCCAGTACTTC
TRBV18,many,14,TRBJ2-7,TRBD1,CASSPRGQEYEQYF,TGTGCCAGCTCACCACGGGGACAGGAGTACGAGCAGTACTTC
TRBV29-1,many,14,TRBJ1-3,NA,CSVLQGPSGNTIYF,TGCAGCGTTTTACAGGGCCCCTCTGGAAACACCATATATTTT
TRBV6-5,NA,14,TRBJ2-5,NA,CASSYSGRQETQYF,TGTGCCAGCAGTTACTCGGGGCGCCAAGAGACCCAGTACTTC
TRBV20-1,many,12,TRBJ2-7,TRBD1,CSARDQDRPVHF,TGCAGTGCTAGAGACCAGGACAGGCCTGTGCACTTC
TRBV3-1,few,17,TRBJ2-1,TRBD2,CASSQAASGGARDEQFF,TGTGCCAGCAGCCAAGCAGCTAGCGGGGGGGCTAGGGATGAGCAGTTCTTC
TRBV5-1,many,11,TRBJ2-1,NA,CASSLFNEQFF,TGCGCCAGCAGCTTGTTCAATGAGCAGTTCTTC
TRBV20-1,few,17,TRBJ2-3,NA,CSASGPAGGYSTDTQYF,TGCAGTGCTAGTGGTCCAGCTGGGGGATATAGCACAGATACGCAGTATTTT
TRBV9,NA,13,TRBJ2-7,NA,CASSVPSSYEQYF,TGTGCCAGCAGCGTTCCCTCCTCCTACGAGCAGTACTTC
TRBV5-1,few,14,TRBJ2-3,NA,CASSLVASGETQYF,TGCGCCAGCAGCTTGGTCGCCTCCGGGGAAACGCAGTATTTT
TRBV20-1,many,14,TRBJ1-4,NA,CSARDSRGAEKLFF,TGCAGTGCTAGAGATTCCAGGGGAGCCGAAAAACTGTTTTTT
TRBV12-3/TRBV12-4,many,15,TRBJ2-5,NA,CASSFGGPFQETQYF,TGTGCCAGCAGTTTCGGCGGGCCCTTCCAAGAGACCCAGTACTTC
TRBV15,many,14,TRBJ2-5,TRBD2,CATSRYSGDETQYF,TGTGCCACCAGCAGATACAGCGGGGATGAGACCCAGTACTTC
TRBV29-1,many,14,TRBJ1-3,TRBD1,CSVRAGGSGNTIYF,TGCAGCGTCCGCGCAGGGGGCTCTGGAAACACCATATATTTT
TRBV20-1,few,13,TRBJ2-7,NA,CSARGPLGNEQYF,TGCAGTGCTAGAGGTCCGCTAGGGAACGAGCAGTACTTC
TRBV2,NA,14,TRBJ1-2,NA,CASSVAGQGIRYTF,TGTGCCAGCAGTGTCGCGGGGCAGGGGATTCGCTACACCTTC
TRBV7-2,NA,16,TRBJ2-5,TRBD2,CASSFGRGEGRETQYF,TGTGCCAGCAGCTTTGGGCGAGGGGAGGGAAGAGAGACCCAGTACTTC
TRBV4-1,many,16,TRBJ1-5,NA,CASSLETGYSNQPQHF,TGCGCCAGCAGCCTCGAGACGGGGTATAGCAATCAGCCCCAGCATTTT
TRBV7-3,few,13,TRBJ2-7,NA,CASSLKGGHEQYF,TGTGCCAGCAGCTTAAAGGGGGGACACGAGCAGTACTTC
TRBV28,few,13,TRBJ2-7,NA,CASRPTKVYEQYF,TGTGCCAGCAGGCCGACGAAGGTATACGAGCAGTACTTC
TRBV5-6,NA,16,TRBJ2-1,NA,CAISSGGPRSYNEQFF,TGTGCCATCAGCTCCGGGGGCCCCAGGTCCTACAATGAGCAGTTCTTC
TRBV29-1,many,12,TRBJ2-2,NA,CSVVRYTGELFF,TGCAGCGTTGTTCGGTACACCGGGGAGCTGTTTTTT
TRBV7-2,many,14,TRBJ2-5,NA,CASTRWLAFETQYF,TGTGCCAGCACCCGGTGGCTAGCATTTGAGACCCAGTACTTC
TRBV20-1,NA,16,TRBJ2-3,TRBD2,CSAATGTSGRTDTQYF,TGCAGTGCTGCAACCGGGACTAGCGGGCGAACAGATACGCAGTATTTT
TRBV20-1,many,13,TRBJ1-5,TRBD1,CSASQGVYQPQHF,TGCAGTGCTTCACAGGGGGTTTATCAGCCCCAGCATTTT
TRBV7-2,few,14,TRBJ2-7,NA,CASSLASPGYEQYF,TGTGCCAGCAGCTTAGCTTCCCCGGGATACGAGCAGTACTTC
TRBV6-1,many,14,TRBJ2-4,NA,CASSVTRPANIQYF,TGTGCCAGCAGTGTAACCCGGCCCGCGAACATTCAGTACTTC
TRBV28,NA,13,TRBJ2-5,NA,CASSLERQETQYF,TGTGCCAGCAGTTTGGAGAGACAAGAGACCCAGTACTTC
TRBV14,many,17,TRBJ1-4,TRBD1,CASSQDFGQGAFEKLFF,TGTGCCAGCAGCCAAGATTTCGGACAGGGGGCTTTTGAAAAACTGTTTTTT